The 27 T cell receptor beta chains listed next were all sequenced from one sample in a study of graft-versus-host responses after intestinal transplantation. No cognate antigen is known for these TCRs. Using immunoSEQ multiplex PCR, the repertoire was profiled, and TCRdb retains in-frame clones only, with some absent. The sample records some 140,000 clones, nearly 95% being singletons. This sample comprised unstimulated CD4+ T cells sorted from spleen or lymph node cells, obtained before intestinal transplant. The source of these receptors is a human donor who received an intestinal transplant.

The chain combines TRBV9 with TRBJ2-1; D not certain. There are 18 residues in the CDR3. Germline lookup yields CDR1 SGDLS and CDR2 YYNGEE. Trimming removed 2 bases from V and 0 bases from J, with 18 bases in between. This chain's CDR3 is CASSVGPHDGFSYNEQFF. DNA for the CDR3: TGTGCCAGCAGCGTTGGCCCTCATGACGGATTCTCCTACAATGAGCAGTTCTTC.

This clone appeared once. CDR3: CASFDRAGNTIYF. CDR3 DNA: TGTGCCAGTTTCGACAGGGCTGGAAACACCATATATTTT. The genes are TRBV19 and TRBJ1-3; 7 bases line up with TRBD1. The CDR3 spans 13 residues. Per germline, CDR1 LNHDA and CDR2 SQIVND (reference sequence). The ends lost 8 bases at V and 2 bases at J; junction bases unmatched: 3.

The chain's CDR3 is CASSILGAATGELFF. DNA of the CDR3: TGTGCCAGTAGTATACTGGGGGCTGCCACCGGGGAGCTGTTTTTT. The chain combines TRBV19 with TRBJ2-2; tentative D call: TRBD1 (6 bases). V was cut by 2 bases and J by 4 bases, with 11 bases left in between. The CDR3 runs to 15 residues. Germline loops: CDR1 LNHDA, CDR2 SQIVND (reference sequence).

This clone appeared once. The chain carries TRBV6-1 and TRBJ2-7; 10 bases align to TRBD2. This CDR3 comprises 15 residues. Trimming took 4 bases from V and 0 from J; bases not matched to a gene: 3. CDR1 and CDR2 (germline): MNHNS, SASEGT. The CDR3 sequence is CASSGTSGISYEQYF. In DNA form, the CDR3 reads TGTGCCAGCAGTGGAACTAGCGGGATCTCCTACGAGCAGTACTTC.

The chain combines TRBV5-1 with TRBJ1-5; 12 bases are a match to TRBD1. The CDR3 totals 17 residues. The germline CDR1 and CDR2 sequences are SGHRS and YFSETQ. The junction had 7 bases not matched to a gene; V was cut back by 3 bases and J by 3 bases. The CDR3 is CASSYEPGQGANQPQHF. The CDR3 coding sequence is TGCGCCAGCAGCTATGAACCGGGACAGGGGGCCAATCAGCCCCAGCATTTT.

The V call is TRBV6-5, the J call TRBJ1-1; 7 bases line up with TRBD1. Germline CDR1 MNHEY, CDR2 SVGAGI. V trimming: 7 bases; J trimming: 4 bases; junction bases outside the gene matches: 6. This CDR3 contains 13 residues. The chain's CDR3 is CASNDRVVTEAFF. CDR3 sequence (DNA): TGTGCCAGCAACGACAGGGTGGTCACTGAAGCTTTCTTT.

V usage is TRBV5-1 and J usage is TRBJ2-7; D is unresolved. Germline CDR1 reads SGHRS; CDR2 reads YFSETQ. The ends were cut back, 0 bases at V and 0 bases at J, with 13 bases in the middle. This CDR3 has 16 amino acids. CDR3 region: CASSLVPGLSSYEQYF. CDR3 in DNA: TGCGCCAGCAGCTTGGTCCCAGGATTGAGCTCCTACGAGCAGTACTTC.

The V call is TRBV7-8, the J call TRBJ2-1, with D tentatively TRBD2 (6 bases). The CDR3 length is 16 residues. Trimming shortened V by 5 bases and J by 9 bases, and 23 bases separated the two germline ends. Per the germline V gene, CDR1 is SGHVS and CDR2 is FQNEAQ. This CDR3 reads CASSPLGSLLGGEQFF. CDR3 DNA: TGTGCCAGCAGCCCGTTAGGCTCGCTATTGGGGGGTGAGCAGTTCTTC.

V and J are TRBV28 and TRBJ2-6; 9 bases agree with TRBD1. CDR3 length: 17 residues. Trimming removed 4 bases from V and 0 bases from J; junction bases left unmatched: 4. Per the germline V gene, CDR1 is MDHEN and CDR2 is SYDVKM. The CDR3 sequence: CASSSDRGVSGANVLTF. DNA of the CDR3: TGTGCCAGCAGTTCGGACAGGGGCGTCTCTGGGGCCAACGTCCTGACTTTC.

CDR3 in DNA: TGTGCCAGCAGCTTTTCTGCGTACAGGGCGGACACCGGGGAGCTGTTTTTT. It yields the protein CASSFSAYRADTGELFF. The rearrangement joins TRBV7-9 to TRBJ2-2; D is perhaps TRBD1 (6 bases). This CDR3 comprises 17 residues. V was shortened by 3 bases and J by 3 bases, with 17 bases between the two germline ends. Germline values: CDR1 SEHNR, CDR2 FQNEAQ (reference sequence).

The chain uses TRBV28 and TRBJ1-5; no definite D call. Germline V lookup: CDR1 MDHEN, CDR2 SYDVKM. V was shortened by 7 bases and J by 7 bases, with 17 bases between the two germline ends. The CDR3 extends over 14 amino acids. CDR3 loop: CASTVSSGSQPQHF. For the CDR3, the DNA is TGTGCCAGCACCGTATCTTCCGGGAGCCAGCCCCAGCATTTT.

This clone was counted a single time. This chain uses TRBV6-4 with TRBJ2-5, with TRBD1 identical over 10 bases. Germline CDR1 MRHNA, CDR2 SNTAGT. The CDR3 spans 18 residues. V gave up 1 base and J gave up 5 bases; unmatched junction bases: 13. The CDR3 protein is CASSDFWTGGSKVETQYF. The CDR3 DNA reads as TGTGCCAGCAGTGACTTTTGGACAGGGGGTTCGAAAGTGGAGACCCAGTACTTC.

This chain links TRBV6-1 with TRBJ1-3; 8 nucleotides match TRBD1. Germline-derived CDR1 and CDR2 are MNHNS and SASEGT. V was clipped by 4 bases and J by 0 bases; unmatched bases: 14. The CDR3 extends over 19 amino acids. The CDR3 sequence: CASSGPGGQGLSSGNTIYF. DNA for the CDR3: TGTGCCAGCAGTGGGCCCGGCGGACAGGGTCTTAGCTCTGGAAACACCATATATTTT.

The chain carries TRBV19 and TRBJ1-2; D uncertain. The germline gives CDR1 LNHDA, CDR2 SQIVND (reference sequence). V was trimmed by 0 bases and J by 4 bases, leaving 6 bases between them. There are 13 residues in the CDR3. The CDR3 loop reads CASSIDQSYGYTF. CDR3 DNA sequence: TGTGCCAGTAGTATAGATCAGAGCTATGGCTACACCTTC.

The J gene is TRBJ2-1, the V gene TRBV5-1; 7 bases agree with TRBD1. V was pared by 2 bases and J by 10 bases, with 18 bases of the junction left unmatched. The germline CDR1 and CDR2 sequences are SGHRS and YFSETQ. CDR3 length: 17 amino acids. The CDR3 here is CASSLTRLGQTNGEQFF. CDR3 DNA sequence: TGCGCCAGCAGCTTAACGCGCCTGGGACAGACGAACGGGGAGCAGTTCTTC.

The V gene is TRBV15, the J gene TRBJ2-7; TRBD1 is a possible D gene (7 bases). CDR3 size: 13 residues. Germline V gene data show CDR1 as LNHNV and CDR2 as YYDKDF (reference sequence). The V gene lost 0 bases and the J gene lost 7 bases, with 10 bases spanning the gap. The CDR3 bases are TGTGCCACCAGCAGAGATCCAGGGGGGGAGCAGTACTTC. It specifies CATSRDPGGEQYF.

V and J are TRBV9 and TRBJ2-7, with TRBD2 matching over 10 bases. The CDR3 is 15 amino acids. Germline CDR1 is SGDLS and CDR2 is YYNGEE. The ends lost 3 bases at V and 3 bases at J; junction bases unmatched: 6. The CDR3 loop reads CASSGPTSGNYEQYF. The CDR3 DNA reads TGTGCCAGCAGCGGACCCACTAGCGGGAACTACGAGCAGTACTTC.

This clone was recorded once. The CDR3 nucleotides are TGTGCCAGCAGCCCGGGACTAGCGTCCTACGAGCAGTACTTC. This gives the protein CASSPGLASYEQYF. The V gene is TRBV9, the J gene TRBJ2-7, with 10 positions matching TRBD2. Unmatched junction bases numbered 2, after V lost 4 bases and J lost 1 base. CDR1 and CDR2 (germline): SGDLS, YYNGEE. The CDR3 sequence is 14 residues long.

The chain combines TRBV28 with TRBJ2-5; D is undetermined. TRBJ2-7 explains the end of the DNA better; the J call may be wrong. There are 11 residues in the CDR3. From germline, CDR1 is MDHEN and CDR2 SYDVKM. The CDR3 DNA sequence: TGTGCCACCGGAAGAAGCTACGAGCAGTACTTC. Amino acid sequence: CATGRSYEQYF.

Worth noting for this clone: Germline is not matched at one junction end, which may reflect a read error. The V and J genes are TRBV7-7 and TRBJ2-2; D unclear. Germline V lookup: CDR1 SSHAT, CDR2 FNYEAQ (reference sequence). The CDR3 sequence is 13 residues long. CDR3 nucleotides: TGTGCTAGCAGCAAAAGGGTGGCCGGGGAGCTGTTTTTT. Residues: CASSKRVAGELFF.

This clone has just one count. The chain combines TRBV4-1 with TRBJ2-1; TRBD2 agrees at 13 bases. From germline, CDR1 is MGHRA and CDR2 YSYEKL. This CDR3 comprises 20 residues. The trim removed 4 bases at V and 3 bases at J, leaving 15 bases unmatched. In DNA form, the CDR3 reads TGCGCCAGCAGCCGCTTGGGGACTAGCGGGGCCCAGACCATCTACAATGAGCAGTTCTTC. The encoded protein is CASSRLGTSGAQTIYNEQFF.

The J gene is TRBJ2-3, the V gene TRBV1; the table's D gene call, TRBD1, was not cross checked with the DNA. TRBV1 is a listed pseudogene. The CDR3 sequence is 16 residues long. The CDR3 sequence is CTSSQVKDRGIDTQYF. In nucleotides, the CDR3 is TGCACCAGCAGCCAAGTCAAGGACAGGGGGATAGATACGCAGTATTTT.

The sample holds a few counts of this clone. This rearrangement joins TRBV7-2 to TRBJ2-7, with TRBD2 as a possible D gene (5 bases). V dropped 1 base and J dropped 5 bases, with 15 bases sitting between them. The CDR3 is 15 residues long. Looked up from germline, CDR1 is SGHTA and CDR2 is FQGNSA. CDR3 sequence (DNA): TGTGCCAGCAGCTTAGTCGGACTCAAATCCCACGAGCAGTACTTC. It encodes CASSLVGLKSHEQYF.

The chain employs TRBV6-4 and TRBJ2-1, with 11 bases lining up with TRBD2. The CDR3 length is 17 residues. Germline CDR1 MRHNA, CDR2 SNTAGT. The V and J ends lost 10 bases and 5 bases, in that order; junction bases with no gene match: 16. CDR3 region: CATSGTSGPHGHNEQFF. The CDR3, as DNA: TGTGCCACTTCCGGGACTAGCGGCCCACATGGCCACAATGAGCAGTTCTTC.

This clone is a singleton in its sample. CDR3 protein: CASRIGGLANSYEQYF. The CDR3, as DNA: TGTGCCAGCAGAATAGGGGGGCTAGCGAACTCCTACGAGCAGTACTTC. This rearrangement joins TRBV7-2 to TRBJ2-7, with D possibly being TRBD1 or TRBD2 (6 bases each). V was trimmed by 6 bases and J by 0 bases, leaving 18 bases between them. The CDR3 loop spans 16 amino acids. The germline CDR1 and CDR2 sequences are SGHTA and FQGNSA.

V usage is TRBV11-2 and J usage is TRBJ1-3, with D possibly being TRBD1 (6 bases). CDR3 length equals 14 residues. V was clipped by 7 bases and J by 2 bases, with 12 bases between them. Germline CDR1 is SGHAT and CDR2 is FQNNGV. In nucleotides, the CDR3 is TGTGCCAGCACCCCGGGGGCGGCTGGAAACACCATATATTTT. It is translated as CASTPGAAGNTIYF.

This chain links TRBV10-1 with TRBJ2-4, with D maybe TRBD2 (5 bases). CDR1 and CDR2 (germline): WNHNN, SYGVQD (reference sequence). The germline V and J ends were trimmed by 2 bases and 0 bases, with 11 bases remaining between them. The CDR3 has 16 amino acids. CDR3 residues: CASSERPGLAKNIQYF. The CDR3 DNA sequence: TGCGCCAGCAGTGAGAGGCCCGGACTAGCCAAAAACATTCAGTACTTC.